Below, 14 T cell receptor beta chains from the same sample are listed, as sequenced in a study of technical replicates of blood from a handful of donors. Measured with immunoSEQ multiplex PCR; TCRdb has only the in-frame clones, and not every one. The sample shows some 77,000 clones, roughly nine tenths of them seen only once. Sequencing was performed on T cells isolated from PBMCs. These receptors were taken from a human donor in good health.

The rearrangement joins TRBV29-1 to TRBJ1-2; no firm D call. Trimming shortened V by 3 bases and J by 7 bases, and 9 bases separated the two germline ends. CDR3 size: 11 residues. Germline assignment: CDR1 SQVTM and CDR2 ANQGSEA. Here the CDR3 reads CSVELGSGYTF. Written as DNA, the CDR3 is TGCAGCGTTGAGCTGGGGAGTGGCTACACCTTC.

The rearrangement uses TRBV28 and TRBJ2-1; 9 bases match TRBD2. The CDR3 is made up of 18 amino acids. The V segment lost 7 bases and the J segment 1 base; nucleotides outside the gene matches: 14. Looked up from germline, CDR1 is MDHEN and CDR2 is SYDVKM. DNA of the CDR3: TGTGCCAGCAAGGAACTAGCGGGCGTTTACCGTTCCTACAATGAGCAGTTCTTC. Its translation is CASKELAGVYRSYNEQFF.

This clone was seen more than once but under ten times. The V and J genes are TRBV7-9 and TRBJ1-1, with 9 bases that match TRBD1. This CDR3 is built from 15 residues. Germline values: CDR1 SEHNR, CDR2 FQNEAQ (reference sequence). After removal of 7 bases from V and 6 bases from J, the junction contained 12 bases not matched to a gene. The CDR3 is CASTQIRDRDPEAFF. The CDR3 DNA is TGTGCCAGCACACAAATTCGGGACAGGGATCCTGAAGCTTTCTTT.

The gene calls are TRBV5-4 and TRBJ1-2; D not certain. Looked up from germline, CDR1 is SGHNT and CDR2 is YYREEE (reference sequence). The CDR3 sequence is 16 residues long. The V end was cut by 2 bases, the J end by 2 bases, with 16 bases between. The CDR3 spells CASSLAGGSPNYGYTF. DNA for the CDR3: TGTGCCAGCAGCTTAGCGGGTGGCAGTCCAAACTATGGCTACACCTTC.

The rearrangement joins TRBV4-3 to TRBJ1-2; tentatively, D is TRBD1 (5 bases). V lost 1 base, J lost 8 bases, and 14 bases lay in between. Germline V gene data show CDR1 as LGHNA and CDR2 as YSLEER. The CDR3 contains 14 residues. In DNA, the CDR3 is TGCGCCAGCAGCCAAGTCGGAGGGGTAGAGGGCTACACCTTC. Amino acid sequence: CASSQVGGVEGYTF.

The CDR3 protein is CASSLGDLVGGKLFF. CDR3 bases: TGTGCCAGCAGCTTGGGGGACCTCGTGGGGGGAAAACTGTTTTTT. The gene calls are TRBV5-4 and TRBJ1-4, with a tentative D call TRBD1 (5 bases). The germline V and J ends were trimmed by 0 bases and 10 bases, with 16 bases remaining between them. CDR1 and CDR2 from the germline V gene are SGHNT and YYREEE (reference sequence). This CDR3 contains 15 residues.

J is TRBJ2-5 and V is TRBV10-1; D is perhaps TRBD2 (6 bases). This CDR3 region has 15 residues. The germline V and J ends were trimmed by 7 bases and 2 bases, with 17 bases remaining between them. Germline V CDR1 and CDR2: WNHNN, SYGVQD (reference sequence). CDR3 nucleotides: TGCGCCAGCATACTAATTCCGGGACTGCAAGAGACCCAGTACTTC. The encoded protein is CASILIPGLQETQYF.

CDR3 loop: CAIRSTGDTEAFF. In nucleotides, the CDR3 is TGTGCCATCAGATCTACAGGGGACACTGAAGCTTTCTTT. This chain links TRBV10-3 with TRBJ1-1, with 7 bases that match TRBD1. Trimming at V came to 6 bases and at J to 3 bases, leaving 4 bases not matched to a gene. The CDR3 covers 13 residues. Germline V gene data show CDR1 as ENHRY and CDR2 as SYGVKD.

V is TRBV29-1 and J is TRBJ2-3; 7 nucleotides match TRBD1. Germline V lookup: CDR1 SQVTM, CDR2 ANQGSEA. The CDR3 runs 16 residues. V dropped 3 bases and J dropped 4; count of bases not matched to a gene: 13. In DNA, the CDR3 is TGCAGCGTTGAGAACGAGGACAGGAAAATAGCAGATACGCAGTATTTT. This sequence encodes CSVENEDRKIADTQYF.

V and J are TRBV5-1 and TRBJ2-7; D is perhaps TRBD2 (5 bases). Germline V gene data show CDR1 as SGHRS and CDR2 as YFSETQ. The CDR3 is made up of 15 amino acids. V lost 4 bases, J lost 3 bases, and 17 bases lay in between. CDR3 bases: TGCGCCAGCAGCCAACCAGACTATATTCACTACGAGCAGTACTTC. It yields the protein CASSQPDYIHYEQYF.

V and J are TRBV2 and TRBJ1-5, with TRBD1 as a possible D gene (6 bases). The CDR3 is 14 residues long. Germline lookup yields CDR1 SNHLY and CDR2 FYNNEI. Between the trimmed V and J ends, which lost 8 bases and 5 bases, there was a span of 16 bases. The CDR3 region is CASGFLQGDQPQHF. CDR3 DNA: TGTGCCAGCGGTTTCTTACAGGGAGATCAGCCCCAGCATTTT.

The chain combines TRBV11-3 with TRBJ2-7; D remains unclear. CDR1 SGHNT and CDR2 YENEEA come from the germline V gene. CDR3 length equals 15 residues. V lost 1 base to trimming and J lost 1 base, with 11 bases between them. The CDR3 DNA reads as TGTGCCAGCAGCTTAGCGTTTGGCAGATCCTACGAGCAGTACTTC. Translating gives CASSLAFGRSYEQYF.

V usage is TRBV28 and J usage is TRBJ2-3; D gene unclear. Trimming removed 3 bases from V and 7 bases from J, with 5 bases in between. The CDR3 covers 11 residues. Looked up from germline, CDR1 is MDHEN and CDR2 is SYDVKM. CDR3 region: CASSFSYTQYF. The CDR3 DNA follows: TGTGCCAGCAGTTTTTCGTATACGCAGTATTTT.

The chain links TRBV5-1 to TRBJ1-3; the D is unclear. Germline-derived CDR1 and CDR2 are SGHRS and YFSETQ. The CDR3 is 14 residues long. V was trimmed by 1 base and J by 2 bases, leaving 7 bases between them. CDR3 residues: CASSLKAAGNTIYF. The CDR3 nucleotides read TGCGCCAGCAGCTTGAAGGCGGCTGGAAACACCATATATTTT.